One sample yielded the 19 T cell receptor beta chains listed below, sequenced in a study of identifying expanded T cells in peripheral blood. The protocol was immunoSEQ multiplex PCR, while the TCRdb copy is restricted to in-frame clones and leaves out a portion. In the table there are about 100,000 clones, around nine tenths of which are singletons. Material for sequencing was blood. Every receptor here comes from a person aged 18-69 years in good health.

The chain uses TRBV29-1 and TRBJ2-5; TRBD1 aligns across 10 bases. V lost 6 bases and J lost 5; bases outside the gene matches: 9. CDR1 and CDR2 from the germline V gene are SQVTM and ANQGSEA. The CDR3 extends over 14 amino acids. The CDR3 is CSVPWGTGEETQYF. CDR3 bases: TGCAGCGTCCCCTGGGGGACAGGGGAGGAGACCCAGTACTTC.

The V gene is TRBV2, the J gene TRBJ1-4; D perhaps matches TRBD1 (6 bases). Germline-derived CDR1 and CDR2 are SNHLY and FYNNEI. V shed 9 bases and J shed 15 bases, with 20 bases lying between them. The CDR3 length is 12 residues. As DNA, the CDR3 is TGTGCCAGTGCCCCGGGACAACTTGTTGTGTTTTTT. As protein: CASAPGQLVVFF.

V usage is TRBV5-6 and J usage is TRBJ2-1; 15 bases map to TRBD2. CDR1 and CDR2 (germline): SGHDT, YYEEEE. The CDR3 is 18 amino acids. V lost 1 base, J lost 9 bases, and 11 bases stayed unmatched. The CDR3 region has the DNA TGTGCCAGCAGCTTGAGCCCGTGGACTAGCGGGAGGGCCGCTGAGCAGTTCTTC. Protein sequence: CASSLSPWTSGRAAEQFF.

J is TRBJ2-1 and V is TRBV15; possibly TRBD2 for D (6 bases). This CDR3 has 16 residues. In germline, CDR1 is LNHNV, CDR2 YYDKDF (reference sequence). The ends were cut back, 0 bases at V and 9 bases at J, with 18 bases in the middle. In DNA form, the CDR3 reads TGTGCCACCAGCAGAGATGGCGGGGTGGTCTCGAGTGAGCAGTTCTTC. Translated: CATSRDGGVVSSEQFF.

The chain combines TRBV5-6 with TRBJ1-2; 8 bases match TRBD1. From germline, CDR1 is SGHDT and CDR2 YYEEEE. The V segment lost 4 bases and the J segment 8 bases; nucleotides outside the gene matches: 10. CDR3 length: 14 amino acids. The CDR3 DNA follows: TGTGCCAGCAGCGGGATAGACAGGGGCGGCGGCTACACCTTC. Translation gives CASSGIDRGGGYTF. The entire variable domain, with the rest obtained from reference TRBV5-6 and TRBJ1-2, is as follows: DAGVTQSPTHLIKTRGQQVTLRCSPKSGHDTVSWYQQALGQGPQFIFQYYEEEERQRGNFPDRFSGHQFPNYSSELNVNALLLGDSALYLCASSGIDRGGGYTFGSGTRLTVV.

CDR3 in DNA: TGTGCCAGCAGTGAACTTCTGTCCCGGGGGCTAATAAGAAATCAGCCCCAGCATTTT. Its translation: CASSELLSRGLIRNQPQHF. The chain uses TRBV6-1 and TRBJ1-5, with a possible D match to TRBD1 (6 bases). Germline CDR1 reads MNHNS; CDR2 reads SASEGT. V lost 2 bases to trimming and J lost 4 bases, with 24 bases between them. CDR3 length equals 19 residues.

The gene calls are TRBV5-1 and TRBJ2-3; TRBD2 agrees at 7 bases. This CDR3 spans 13 amino acids. Germline CDR1 SGHRS, CDR2 YFSETQ. The ends lost 4 bases at V and 6 bases at J; junction bases unmatched: 5. CDR3 sequence (DNA): TGCGCCAGCAGCCAAGGACTAGGTGATACGCAGTATTTT. Its protein product is CASSQGLGDTQYF.

This clone was counted a single time. The chain's CDR3 is CASSLTEPNTEAFF. CDR3 coding DNA: TGCGCCAGCAGCTTGACAGAGCCGAACACTGAAGCTTTCTTT. V usage is TRBV5-1 and J usage is TRBJ1-1, with no clear D. The V gene lost 1 base and the J gene lost 1 base, with 8 bases spanning the gap. The germline V gene encodes CDR1 SGHRS and CDR2 YFSETQ. The CDR3 spans 14 residues. The complete variable domain, with remaining parts taken from reference TRBV5-1 and TRBJ1-1, reads KAGVTQTPRYLIKTRGQQVTLSCSPISGHRSVSWYQQTPGQGLQFLFEYFSETQRNKGNFPGRFSGRQFSNSRSEMNVSTLELGDSALYLCASSLTEPNTEAFFGQGTRLTVV.

This chain joins TRBV28 and TRBJ1-4; D is ambiguous. The CDR3 sequence is 10 residues long. Per germline, CDR1 MDHEN and CDR2 SYDVKM. V was shortened by 6 bases and J by 8 bases, with 4 bases between the two germline ends. The CDR3 region has the DNA TGTGCCAGCAGCGGGGAAAAACTGTTTTTT. It encodes CASSGEKLFF.

The rearrangement uses TRBV4-2 and TRBJ2-5, with TRBD1 matching 8 bases. Per the germline V gene, CDR1 is LGHNA and CDR2 is YNFKEQ. The CDR3 loop spans 16 amino acids. The V and J ends lost 2 bases and 3 bases, in that order; junction bases with no gene match: 8. The CDR3 protein is CASSQTGQVLEETQYF. The CDR3 DNA sequence: TGTGCCAGCAGCCAAACGGGACAGGTGTTGGAAGAGACCCAGTACTTC.

This clone has a single count. V and J are TRBV11-2 and TRBJ2-2; a possible D gene is TRBD1 (6 bases). V shed 5 bases and J shed 1 base, with 11 bases lying between them. The germline V gene encodes CDR1 SGHAT and CDR2 FQNNGV. The CDR3 length is 15 residues. CDR3 sequence: CASSSRDKNTGELFF. CDR3 DNA sequence: TGTGCCAGCAGCAGCCGGGACAAGAACACCGGGGAGCTGTTTTTT.

The chain recombines TRBV21-1 with TRBJ1-2. TRBV21-1 is described as a pseudogene. The CDR3 spans 14 residues. CDR3 sequence: CASSKAPEKGGYTF. CDR3 sequence (DNA): TGTGCCAGCAGCAAAGCGCCAGAGAAGGGTGGCTACACCTTC.

The gene calls are TRBV4-2 and TRBJ1-1, with unresolved D. Trimming cost V 0 bases and J 4 bases, with 6 bases left between them. The V gene's germline CDR1 is LGHNA and CDR2 YNFKEQ. The CDR3 consists of 13 residues. The CDR3 here is CASSQDIPTEAFF. In DNA form, the CDR3 reads TGTGCCAGCAGCCAAGATATCCCCACTGAAGCTTTCTTT.

This clone was seen once. V gene TRBV5-6 combines with J gene TRBJ1-2; D perhaps matches TRBD1 (5 bases). CDR1 is SGHDT and CDR2 is YYEEEE in the germline V gene. Trimming stripped 4 bases from V and 4 bases from J, with 14 bases between. CDR3 size: 14 residues. The CDR3 is CASSPGGRGYGYTF. The CDR3 nucleotides read TGTGCCAGCAGCCCCGGGGGAAGGGGCTATGGCTACACCTTC. Combining the CDR3 with reference TRBV5-6 and TRBJ1-2 gives the whole variable domain DAGVTQSPTHLIKTRGQQVTLRCSPKSGHDTVSWYQQALGQGPQFIFQYYEEEERQRGNFPDRFSGHQFPNYSSELNVNALLLGDSALYLCASSPGGRGYGYTFGSGTRLTVV.

This chain links TRBV23-1 with TRBJ1-5, with D uncertain. TRBV23-1 qualifies as an ORF whose function is uncertain. V was trimmed by 0 bases and J by 3 bases, leaving 15 bases between them. CDR3 size: 17 residues. The CDR3 DNA sequence: TGCGCCAGCAGTCAATCGGCGGGCAGCCATCCCAATCAGCCCCAGCATTTT. This gives the protein CASSQSAGSHPNQPQHF.

The chain has TRBV19 and TRBJ1-2; 9 nucleotides match TRBD1. The CDR3 is 14 amino acids. Germline V lookup: CDR1 LNHDA, CDR2 SQIVND (reference sequence). The J segment lost 7 bases and the V segment lost 5 bases, leaving 8 bases of the junction unmatched. Here the CDR3 DNA reads TGTGCCAGTAGTCCCGGACAGGGGATGGGTGGCTACACCTTC. Encoded protein: CASSPGQGMGGYTF.

This clone was seen once. The chain couples TRBV6-5 to TRBJ1-2, with TRBD1 as a possible D gene (6 bases). The V gene's germline CDR1 is MNHEY and CDR2 SVGAGI. V lost 0 bases and J 6 bases, leaving 17 bases between the germline ends. The CDR3 totals 16 residues. This CDR3 is CASSYSTGGPTDGYTF. The CDR3 DNA reads as TGTGCCAGCAGTTACTCGACGGGGGGCCCAACTGATGGCTACACCTTC.

The V and J genes are TRBV2 and TRBJ1-3; 7 bases agree with TRBD1. V lost 7 bases and J lost 5; bases outside the gene matches: 8. Germline CDR1 is SNHLY and CDR2 is FYNNEI. The CDR3 totals 14 residues. Here the CDR3 reads CASTRTGGRNTIYF. Here the CDR3 DNA reads TGTGCCAGCACCCGGACAGGCGGGAGAAACACCATATATTTT.

J is TRBJ2-1 and V is TRBV30, with D unresolved. Trimming took off 1 base at V and 9 bases at J, with 13 bases between the two ends. The CDR3 contains 13 residues. The V gene's germline CDR1 is GTSNPN and CDR2 SVGIG (reference sequence). The CDR3 region is CAWSEDPLSEQFF. In nucleotides, the CDR3 is TGTGCCTGGAGTGAGGACCCCTTGAGTGAGCAGTTCTTC.